The 30 T cell receptor beta chains listed next were all sequenced from one sample in a study of cytomegalovirus exposure and HLA in healthy donors. PCR involved 60 Vbeta and 13 Jbeta primers. Profiled with immunoSEQ multiplex PCR; TCRdb holds only in-frame clones, not every one. Among about 160,000 clones listed, over 70% were seen once. Specimen: PBMCs. The origin of the receptors is a woman younger than 35 in good health and CMV-seronegative.

The chain employs TRBV6-6 and TRBJ1-2; 8 bases agree with TRBD1. CDR3 length: 15 amino acids. V lost 3 bases, J lost 4 bases, and 7 bases stayed unmatched. The V gene's germline CDR1 is MNHNY and CDR2 SVGAGI (reference sequence). DNA for the CDR3: TGTGCCAGCAGTTATGTTCAGGGGGCTGGCTATGGCTACACCTTC. This translates into CASSYVQGAGYGYTF.

As to this clone: Germline and junction disagree at one end, which may indicate a read error. The J gene is TRBJ1-5, the V gene TRBV19, with TRBD1 matching over 11 bases. The CDR3 contains 14 residues. Germline CDR1 LNHDA, CDR2 SQIVND (reference sequence). DNA of the CDR3: TGTGCCAGTACCAGGACAGGGGGCAATAAGCCCCAGCATTTT. Translation: CASTRTGGNKPQHF.

The V gene is TRBV5-4, the J gene TRBJ1-3; TRBD1 agrees at 8 bases. The CDR3 consists of 16 residues. Germline loops: CDR1 SGHNT, CDR2 YYREEE (reference sequence). V lost 4 bases, J lost 0 bases, and 6 bases stayed unmatched. The CDR3 sequence: CASSPGGPSSGNTIYF. CDR3 sequence (DNA): TGTGCCAGCAGCCCAGGGGGCCCCAGCTCTGGAAACACCATATATTTT.

This chain joins TRBV5-8 and TRBJ1-5; tentatively, D is TRBD1 (5 bases). The CDR3 extends over 16 amino acids. CDR1 and CDR2 (germline): SGHTS, YDEGEE. Trimming removed 2 bases at V and 1 base at J, with 13 bases between. As DNA, the CDR3 is TGTGCCAGCAGCTTTCAGGGTCTGAAAAGCAATCAGCCCCAGCATTTT. Translation gives CASSFQGLKSNQPQHF.

This clone was detected once. The chain uses TRBV11-3 and TRBJ2-7; D possibly corresponds to TRBD2 (5 bases). Trimming shortened V by 5 bases and J by 3 bases, and 17 bases separated the two germline ends. CDR1 is SGHNT, CDR2 YENEEA, per germline. The CDR3 extends over 15 amino acids. CDR3 amino acids: CASSRYRTQLYEQYF. In nucleotides, the CDR3 is TGTGCCAGCAGCCGATATCGGACTCAACTCTACGAGCAGTACTTC.

The chain joins TRBV5-5 to TRBJ1-1; tentative D call: TRBD1 (5 bases). With 3 bases removed from V and 4 bases from J, the gap between germline ends came to 16 bases. The CDR3 is made up of 15 amino acids. In germline, CDR1 is SGHKS, CDR2 YYEKEE (reference sequence). The CDR3 nucleotides read TGTGCCAGCAGCTCACTCAGGGACGGGGGCACTGAAGCTTTCTTT. As protein: CASSSLRDGGTEAFF.

This clone appeared once. V usage is TRBV19 and J usage is TRBJ2-7; 8 positions agree with TRBD1. CDR1 is LNHDA and CDR2 is SQIVND in the germline V gene (reference sequence). CDR3 length: 14 residues. The V segment lost 6 bases and the J segment 3 bases; nucleotides outside the gene matches: 7. The CDR3 sequence: CASRGTGTIYEQYF. The CDR3 DNA follows: TGTGCCAGTAGGGGGACAGGTACGATCTACGAGCAGTACTTC.

Points on this clone: Other DNA sequences within the sample encode an identical CDR3. The chain uses TRBV2 and TRBJ2-3; 10 positions match TRBD2. Germline V gives CDR1 SNHLY, CDR2 FYNNEI. CDR3 size: 15 residues. Unmatched junction bases numbered 5, after V lost 6 bases and J lost 2 bases. The chain's CDR3 is CASSISGGPTDTQYF. The CDR3 bases are TGTGCCAGCAGCATTAGCGGGGGGCCCACAGATACGCAGTATTTT.

The chain joins TRBV7-6 to TRBJ2-1; the D gene is possibly TRBD2 (7 bases). Germline V CDR1 and CDR2: SGHVS, FNYEAQ. The CDR3 totals 14 residues. V lost 3 bases and J 4 bases, leaving 10 bases between the germline ends. The CDR3 DNA reads as TGTGCCAGCAGCTTGGAGGGGGGGTACAATGAGCAGTTCTTC. This translates into CASSLEGGYNEQFF.

In DNA, the CDR3 is TGCGCCAGCAGTTCGGGACAGGGGGCCACAGATACGCAGTATTTT. Its protein is CASSSGQGATDTQYF. V and J are TRBV10-1 and TRBJ2-3; 12 bases fit TRBD1. The CDR3 covers 15 residues. Germline loops: CDR1 WNHNN, CDR2 SYGVQD (reference sequence). The junction had 2 bases not matched to a gene; V was cut back by 5 bases and J by 2 bases.

The chain carries TRBV6-4 and TRBJ1-1; D call uncertain. The germline V gene encodes CDR1 MRHNA and CDR2 SNTAGT. The V end lost 0 bases, the J end lost 6 bases, and 8 bases lay between the germline ends. The length of the CDR3 is 13 residues. CDR3 residues: CASSDSTEAEAFF. CDR3 nucleotides: TGTGCCAGCAGTGACTCAACAGAAGCTGAAGCTTTCTTT.

This clone was observed a single time. V usage is TRBV5-6 and J usage is TRBJ1-2; 9 bases agree with TRBD1. The V and J ends lost 4 bases and 8 bases, in that order; junction bases with no gene match: 12. Per the germline V gene, CDR1 is SGHDT and CDR2 is YYEEEE. CDR3 length: 15 amino acids. CDR3 amino acids: CASSGAGQGSGGYTF. The CDR3 nucleotides are TGTGCCAGCAGCGGGGCGGGACAGGGAAGTGGAGGCTACACCTTC.

This clone was counted between two and nine times. The genes are TRBV5-5 and TRBJ2-3, with D perhaps matching TRBD1 (7 bases). The V and J ends lost 6 bases and 5 bases respectively, with 16 bases between them. The CDR3 spans 14 residues. CDR1 and CDR2 (germline): SGHKS, YYEKEE (reference sequence). The CDR3 DNA is TGTGCCAGCACCAAGCAGGGGGGCGAAGATACGCAGTATTTT. As protein: CASTKQGGEDTQYF.

This clone was observed a single time. The V gene is TRBV5-1, the J gene TRBJ1-1; D is possibly TRBD1 (6 bases). V was clipped by 1 base and J by 4 bases, with 11 bases between them. CDR3 length: 14 residues. Per germline, CDR1 SGHRS and CDR2 YFSETQ. CDR3 sequence reads: CASSLWTDSTEAFF. The CDR3 coding sequence is TGCGCCAGCAGCTTGTGGACAGACTCCACTGAAGCTTTCTTT. Full variable domain (rest looked up from reference TRBV5-1 and TRBJ1-1): KAGVTQTPRYLIKTRGQQVTLSCSPISGHRSVSWYQQTPGQGLQFLFEYFSETQRNKGNFPGRFSGRQFSNSRSEMNVSTLELGDSALYLCASSLWTDSTEAFFGQGTRLTVV.

V usage is TRBV7-9 and J usage is TRBJ2-1; 12 bases match TRBD1. J lost 6 bases, V lost 6 bases, and 9 bases had no gene match. This CDR3 spans 16 amino acids. Germline V CDR1 and CDR2: SEHNR, FQNEAQ (reference sequence). CDR3: CASSRNPGQGANEQFF. DNA for the CDR3: TGTGCCAGCAGTAGAAATCCGGGACAGGGGGCCAATGAGCAGTTCTTC.

The genes are TRBV5-1 and TRBJ1-1; D unresolved. Trimming left V 0 bases short and J 1 base short, with 10 bases between. This CDR3 spans 15 amino acids. Germline V gene lookup returns CDR1 SGHRS and CDR2 YFSETQ. The CDR3 is CASSLESHTNTEAFF. For the CDR3, the DNA is TGCGCCAGCAGCTTGGAGTCACATACGAACACTGAAGCTTTCTTT.

The gene calls are TRBV4-2 and TRBJ1-1; 8 positions match TRBD1. With V trimmed by 4 bases and J by 4 bases, 17 bases remained unmatched. This CDR3 is 18 amino acids long. Germline V CDR1 and CDR2: LGHNA, YNFKEQ. CDR3 DNA: TGTGCCAGCAGCCTCCAGTACTCTGGACAGGGTATGACCACTGAAGCTTTCTTT. Protein sequence: CASSLQYSGQGMTTEAFF.

This chain uses TRBV11-2 with TRBJ2-2; 8 nucleotides line up with TRBD1. The CDR3 consists of 17 residues. The junction had 9 bases not matched to a gene; V was cut back by 4 bases and J by 2 bases. Germline assignment: CDR1 SGHAT and CDR2 FQNNGV. The CDR3 spells CASSSLPGQANTGELFF. The CDR3 nucleotides are TGTGCCAGCAGCTCCTTACCGGGACAGGCCAACACCGGGGAGCTGTTTTTT.

The rearrangement uses TRBV28 and TRBJ2-7; possible D gene TRBD1, 6 bases. The CDR3 is made up of 19 amino acids. Germline V CDR1 and CDR2: MDHEN, SYDVKM. V was trimmed by 3 bases and J by 0 bases, leaving 24 bases between them. As DNA, the CDR3 is TGTGCCAGCAGTTTCAGGGCAGGGGTTCGATCTATAAGCTCCTACGAGCAGTACTTC. This translates into CASSFRAGVRSISSYEQYF. The complete variable domain, with remaining parts taken from reference TRBV28 and TRBJ2-7, reads DVKVTQSSRYLVKRTGEKVFLECVQDMDHENMFWYRQDPGLGLRLIYFSYDVKMKEKGDIPEGYSVSREKKERFSLILESASTNQTSMYLCASSFRAGVRSISSYEQYFGPGTRLTVT.

CDR3 nucleotides: TGTGCCAGCTCAGTAAACCGTGCGGACAGGGGACATGGCTACACCTTC. It translates to CASSVNRADRGHGYTF. The rearrangement joins TRBV18 to TRBJ1-2, with 9 bases aligning to TRBD1. The CDR3 consists of 16 residues. The trim removed 5 bases at V and 6 bases at J, leaving 13 bases unmatched. In germline, CDR1 is KGHSH, CDR2 LQKENI.

The table lists this clone with a count of one. The V gene is TRBV25-1, the J gene TRBJ1-1, with TRBD1 as a possible D gene (5 bases). V was pared by 7 bases and J by 4 bases, with 10 bases between. Germline CDR1 and CDR2: MGHDK and SYGVNS. The CDR3 totals 12 residues. Written as DNA, the CDR3 is TGTGCCAGCACCTCGGGGGGCACTGAAGCTTTCTTT. It translates to CASTSGGTEAFF. Using reference TRBV25-1 and TRBJ1-1 for the parts outside the CDR3, the full variable domain is EADIYQTPRYLVIGTGKKITLECSQTMGHDKMYWYQQDPGMELHLIHYSYGVNSTEKGDLSSESTVSRIRTEHFPLTLESARPSHTSQYLCASTSGGTEAFFGQGTRLTVV.

V is TRBV5-1 and J is TRBJ1-1; 7 nucleotides line up with TRBD1. Germline trimming cut 2 bases from V and 3 bases from J; bases unmatched to any gene: 1. The germline CDR1 and CDR2 sequences are SGHRS and YFSETQ. This CDR3 has 13 residues. The DNA of the CDR3 is TGCGCCAGCAGCTTTACAGGGGACACTGAAGCTTTCTTT. It translates to CASSFTGDTEAFF.

The gene calls are TRBV27 and TRBJ1-6, with D possibly being TRBD1 (6 bases). V shed 2 bases and J shed 10 bases, with 12 bases lying between them. The CDR3 is made up of 14 amino acids. Germline lookup yields CDR1 MNHEY and CDR2 SMNVEV (reference sequence). The CDR3 DNA is TGTGCCAGCAGTTTAAAGGGGGGGCGGTCACCCCTCCACTTT. Amino acids: CASSLKGGRSPLHF.

The chain joins TRBV5-4 to TRBJ1-6; D unresolved. V was trimmed by 4 bases and J by 13 bases, leaving 9 bases between them. The germline gives CDR1 SGHNT, CDR2 YYREEE (reference sequence). CDR3 size: 11 residues. CDR3 protein: CASSASGPLHF. The CDR3 coding sequence is TGTGCCAGCAGCGCGTCTGGTCCCCTCCACTTT.

This rearrangement joins TRBV2 to TRBJ1-2; D is uncertain. The CDR3 is made up of 17 amino acids. In germline, CDR1 is SNHLY, CDR2 FYNNEI. Trimming took 3 bases from V and 0 from J, leaving 17 bases between them. The CDR3 coding sequence is TGTGCCAGCAGTGACATCCGAGGCAGCCTAGCTAACTATGGCTACACCTTC. The encoded protein is CASSDIRGSLANYGYTF.

The chain recombines TRBV29-1 with TRBJ1-4, with 8 positions matching TRBD1. This CDR3 has 13 residues. V was pared by 6 bases and J by 8 bases, with 8 bases of the junction left unmatched. CDR1 is SQVTM, CDR2 ANQGSEA, per germline. This CDR3 reads CSVGQGTLEKLFF. The CDR3 nucleotides are TGCAGCGTCGGACAGGGTACTCTCGAAAAACTGTTTTTT.

V and J are TRBV28 and TRBJ1-1; TRBD1 is a possible D gene (5 bases). Trimming cost V 3 bases and J 6 bases, with 8 bases left between them. Germline values: CDR1 MDHEN, CDR2 SYDVKM. This CDR3 contains 12 residues. The CDR3 here is CASSLGGAEAFF. The CDR3 nucleotides read TGTGCCAGCAGTTTGGGGGGGGCTGAAGCTTTCTTT.

This clone was observed a single time. The chain joins TRBV7-3 to TRBJ1-2; D remains ambiguous. V lost 3 bases to trimming and J lost 4 bases, with 9 bases between them. The CDR3 totals 13 residues. Germline CDR1 and CDR2: SGHTA and FQGTGA. The CDR3, as DNA: TGTGCCAGCAGCTTCGATAGCGGCTATGGCTACACCTTC. This gives the protein CASSFDSGYGYTF.

This clone turned up a few times. The gene calls are TRBV29-1 and TRBJ2-3, with D possibly TRBD2 on 7 matching bases. The CDR3 contains 15 residues. Trimming pared 4 bases from V and 3 bases from J, leaving 17 bases between. Germline loops: CDR1 SQVTM, CDR2 ANQGSEA. CDR3 bases: TGCAGCGTTGGATCTAGGGGGGGTCATACAGATACGCAGTATTTT. It codes for CSVGSRGGHTDTQYF.

Details on this clone: One junction end disagrees with the germline gene, perhaps due to a read error. The chain uses TRBV11-2 and TRBJ2-6, with TRBD1 identical over 9 bases. The CDR3 totals 17 residues. Looked up from germline, CDR1 is SGHAT and CDR2 is FQNNGV. CDR3 in DNA: TGTGCCAGCAGCTTACTTGGACAGGGGACTGGGGCCGACGTCCTGACTTTC. Its translation is CASSLLGQGTGADVLTF.